The present entry profiles one TCR beta chain with its context. RNA amounts of about 0.5 to 1 ug underwent reverse transcription with random hexamers. Amplification of TCR beta CDR3 across 54 Vbeta and 13 Jbeta was performed with immunoSEQ multiplex PCR. Via MiXCR, TCRdb re-called the immunoSEQ multiplex PCR reads, giving one row per CDR3 protein. This table has about 300,000 distinct CDR3 sequences, almost 85% appearing once. V was clipped by 1 base and J by 0 bases, with 15 bases between them. This CDR3 has 17 residues. Germline assignment: CDR1 MGHDK and CDR2 SYGVNS. This specimen comes from a study of CD8 T cells in Susac syndrome. TEMRA cells were enriched by FACS, while CD8+ and CD4+ T cells were obtained through a negative isolation that was performed magnetically.

This sequence was found in a human donor with multiple sclerosis. The rearrangement uses TRBV25-1 and TRBJ1-2, with D uncertain. The sequencing input was CD8+ T cells from PBMCs. CDR3 bases: TGTGCCAGCAGTGAATTCGGCCGGGGTCCTACTAACTATGGCTACACCTTC. Translated, it gives CASSEFGRGPTNYGYTF.